A single sample is the source of the 15 T cell receptor beta chains below, sequenced in a study of T-cell memory formation after mild COVID-19. TCRdb redid the calling of the 5' RACE reads with MiXCR, one entry per CDR3 protein. The sample lists some 210,000 distinct CDR3 sequences, about 10% occurring once. Input material: PBMCs or a T cell subset sorted from them (not recorded which). Receptor source: a man aged 18 to 30 who had mild COVID-19 (a few samples of this study predate the infection). Cell type and time point are not known.

Points on this clonotype: A clone one base away is much larger, so this may be a read error. The V call is TRBV7-2, the J call TRBJ1-3; D unresolved. The CDR3 runs to 12 residues. V was cut by 3 bases and J by 4 bases, with 4 bases left in between. Germline V gene data show CDR1 as SGHTA and CDR2 as FQGNSA. The CDR3 DNA reads as TGTGCCAGCAGCTTTCCCGGAAACACCATATATTTT. Its protein is CASSFPGNTIYF.

This clonotype was detected only a few times. This sequence joins TRBV20-1 and TRBJ1-5, with 7 bases identical to TRBD1. The V and J ends lost 5 bases and 3 bases, in that order; junction bases with no gene match: 10. Per germline, CDR1 DFQATT and CDR2 SNEGSKA (reference sequence). This CDR3 region has 15 residues. The CDR3 nucleotides read TGCAGTGCTTGGCCATTCGACAGGGTCAATCAGCCCCAGCATTTT. Amino acids: CSAWPFDRVNQPQHF.

The chain couples TRBV5-1 to TRBJ2-3; the match to TRBD1 covers 8 bases. CDR1 is SGHRS, CDR2 YFSETQ, per germline. Unmatched junction bases numbered 7, after V lost 0 bases and J lost 4 bases. This CDR3 comprises 16 residues. The CDR3 DNA sequence: TGCGCCAGCAGCTTGGCACGGGGACAGGTCCCAGATACGCAGTATTTT. Translating it yields CASSLARGQVPDTQYF.

The chain combines TRBV12-3 or TRBV12-4 with TRBJ2-2; no reliable D call. V was shortened by 3 bases and J by 1 base, with 9 bases between the two germline ends. The CDR3 has 15 amino acids. CDR3 DNA sequence: TGTGCCAGCAGTTTCCCGACGTTGAACACCGGGGAGCTGTTTTTT. This gives the protein CASSFPTLNTGELFF.

The sample holds a few counts of this clonotype. The chain carries TRBV4-3 and TRBJ2-4, with D perhaps TRBD1 or TRBD2 (5 bases each). Trimming took 1 base from V and 8 from J, leaving 15 bases between them. Per germline, CDR1 LGHNA and CDR2 YSLEER. This CDR3 is 15 amino acids long. CDR3 sequence: CASSQGVGTRDIQYF. The CDR3 DNA reads as TGCGCCAGCAGCCAAGGGGTAGGGACGAGGGACATTCAGTACTTC.

The chain joins TRBV7-2 to TRBJ2-4; no firm D call. Germline lookup yields CDR1 SGHTA and CDR2 FQGNSA. This CDR3 spans 14 amino acids. V was shortened by 8 bases and J by 1 base, with 12 bases between the two germline ends. DNA for the CDR3: TGTGCCAGCGGAAACCCGGAGGCCAAAAACATTCAGTACTTC. Amino acids: CASGNPEAKNIQYF.

This chain joins TRBV12-3 or TRBV12-4 and TRBJ1-5; D gene uncertain. V was cut by 1 base and J by 4 bases, with 8 bases left in between. The CDR3 is 14 amino acids. This CDR3 is CASSLDLFNQPQHF. CDR3 DNA: TGTGCCAGCAGTTTAGACCTATTTAATCAGCCCCAGCATTTT.

This sequence joins TRBV6-1 and TRBJ2-2; 10 bases fit TRBD1. The J segment lost 3 bases and the V segment lost 5 bases, leaving 3 bases of the junction unmatched. The CDR3 is 15 amino acids. The germline V gene has CDR1 MNHNS and CDR2 SASEGT. The CDR3 DNA reads as TGTGCCAGCAGTCGGACAGGGGGGGACACCGGGGAGCTGTTTTTT. Translating gives CASSRTGGDTGELFF.

This clonotype was counted only a few times. The CDR3: CASSPRGGGTSPLHF. In DNA form, the CDR3 reads TGTGCCAGCAGCCCACGCGGGGGGGGAACATCACCCCTCCACTTT. V and J are TRBV9 and TRBJ1-6; perhaps TRBD1 as D (5 bases). This CDR3 is built from 15 residues. V gave up 4 bases and J gave up 10 bases, with 18 bases separating them. In germline, CDR1 is SGDLS, CDR2 YYNGEE.

This clonotype was counted only a few times. Germline and junction disagree at one end, which may indicate a read error. The V and J genes are TRBV29-1 and TRBJ1-5; TRBD1 agrees at 10 bases. This CDR3 comprises 13 residues. The germline gives CDR1 SQVTM, CDR2 ANQGSEA. The CDR3 sequence: CSVGDRGHQAQHF. The DNA for the CDR3 is TGCAGCGTGGGGGACAGGGGCCATCAGGCCCAGCATTTT.

The CDR3: CAWSANRGRSYLYEQYF. In DNA form, the CDR3 reads TGTGCCTGGAGTGCAAACAGGGGAAGGTCTTATCTCTACGAGCAGTACTTC. The V call is TRBV30, the J call TRBJ2-7; TRBD1 matches 7 bases. J gave up 3 bases and V 1 base, and 15 bases lay outside the gene matches. The CDR3 runs to 17 residues. The germline V gene has CDR1 GTSNPN and CDR2 SVGIG (reference sequence).

Comments on this clonotype: A much larger clone lies a single base off, so this may be a read error. V gene TRBV5-1 combines with J gene TRBJ1-5; D unresolved. CDR3 length equals 13 residues. Germline CDR1 and CDR2: SGHRS and YFSETQ. The CDR3 loop reads CASSFGSNQTQHF. CDR3 nucleotide sequence: TGCGCCAGCAGCTTTGGGAGCAATCAGACCCAGCATTTT.

The chain recombines TRBV7-2 with TRBJ2-7; D ambiguous. Germline CDR1 reads SGHTA; CDR2 reads FQGNSA. The CDR3 covers 13 residues. V was cut by 2 bases and J by 6 bases, with 11 bases left in between. The CDR3 DNA reads TGTGCCAGCAGCTTACACGGTATCCTCGAGCAGTACTTC. Translating it yields CASSLHGILEQYF. The complete variable domain, with remaining parts taken from reference TRBV7-2 and TRBJ2-7, reads GAGVSQSPSNKVTEKGKDVELRCDPISGHTALYWYRQSLGQGLEFLIYFQGNSAPDKSGLPSDRFSAERTGGSVSTLTIQRTQQEDSAVYLCASSLHGILEQYFGPGTRLTVT.

This clonotype came up a few times. The V gene is TRBV7-8, the J gene TRBJ1-1; 10 bases map to TRBD1. From germline, CDR1 is SGHVS and CDR2 FQNEAQ. The CDR3 spans 14 residues. Losses at the gene ends were 3 bases for V and 3 bases for J; bases not matched to a gene: 1. The CDR3 DNA follows: TGTGCCAGCAGCTTCGGGACAGGGGACACTGAAGCTTTCTTT. Translating it yields CASSFGTGDTEAFF. The complete variable domain, with remaining parts taken from reference TRBV7-8 and TRBJ1-1, reads GAGVSQSPRYKVAKRGQDVALRCDPISGHVSLFWYQQALGQGPEFLTYFQNEAQLDKSGLPSDRFFAERPEGSVSTLKIQRTQQEDSAVYLCASSFGTGDTEAFFGQGTRLTVV.

The sample holds a few counts of this clonotype. The chain links TRBV20-1 to TRBJ2-7, with 8 bases aligning to TRBD1. This CDR3 contains 15 residues. With V trimmed by 0 bases and J by 1 base, 5 bases remained unmatched. CDR1 is DFQATT and CDR2 is SNEGSKA in the germline V gene (reference sequence). The CDR3 is CSARDSQGASYEQYF. In nucleotides, the CDR3 is TGCAGTGCTAGAGACTCGCAGGGGGCTTCCTACGAGCAGTACTTC.